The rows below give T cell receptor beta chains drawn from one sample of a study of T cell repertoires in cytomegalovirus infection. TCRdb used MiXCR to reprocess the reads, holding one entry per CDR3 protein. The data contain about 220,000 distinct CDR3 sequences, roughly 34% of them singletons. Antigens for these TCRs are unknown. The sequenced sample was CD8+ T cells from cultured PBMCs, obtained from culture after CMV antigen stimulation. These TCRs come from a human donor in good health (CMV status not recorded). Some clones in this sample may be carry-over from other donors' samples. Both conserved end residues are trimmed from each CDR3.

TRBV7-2 ASSLTWTGSNQPQH
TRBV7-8 ASMGSNQPQH
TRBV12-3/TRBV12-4 ASSLATSGRGNEQF
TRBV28 ASSLTRSTDGTGNEAF
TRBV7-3 ASSLTGNTGELF
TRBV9 ASSVEGSLNTEAF
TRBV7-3 ASSLHPLRQGAFGEQF
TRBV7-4 ASSLFGPSRNTGELF
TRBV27 ASSRTSSTNQPQH
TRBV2 ASSDSLDSNSYEQY
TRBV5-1 ASTPTSRFGYNEQF
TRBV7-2 ASSPGTSGTGQY
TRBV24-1 ATSVWFTEAF
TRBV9 ASSDATGSNYGYT
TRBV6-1 ASSPSTGNTEAF
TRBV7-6 ASSLAAGDVQY
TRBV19 ASSIWGGGYNEQF
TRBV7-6 ASSITGTGEQTQY
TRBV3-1 ASSQDKSVSGANVLT
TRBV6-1 ASSETGVNTEAF
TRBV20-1 SAAPAGANTGELF
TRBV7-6 ASSFRGKDNEQF
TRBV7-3 ASSSLLPGEGYT
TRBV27 ASSLGGQTKNIQY
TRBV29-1 SVEQGADTEAF
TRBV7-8 ASSLLGEIEDGYT
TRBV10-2 ASSENRASRTEAF
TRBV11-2 ASSLWSSGDSYNEQF
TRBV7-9 ASSPTGASTEAF
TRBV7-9 ASSPGTGGNYGYT
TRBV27 ASGQGIGELF
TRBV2 ASKAPWEGPNEQF
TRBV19 ASSERTESNRGYT
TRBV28 ASSPRTGVHSTAYEQY
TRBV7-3 ASSLIDSGEDNEQF
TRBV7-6 ASSLGPAGANVLT
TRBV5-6 ASSLVQAIEQF
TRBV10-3 AISVLRTSGYTDTQY
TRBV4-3 ASSQDFSGSGYEQF
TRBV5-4 ASSGGQAAWETQY